This TCR beta chain emerged from a study of monozygotic twins with inflammatory bowel disease. TCRdb re-called the 5' RACE reads, yielding one record per CDR3 amino acid sequence without DNA. The sample yields about 350,000 distinct CDR3 sequences, of which the top ten take up approximately 2%. Germline CDR1 is SQVTM and CDR2 is ANQGSEA. This CDR3 is 15 amino acids long. The V call is TRBV29-1, the J call TRBJ2-2; TCRdb picks TRBD1, but there is no DNA to check that call. The sequenced sample was blood. This receptor was identified in a human donor with ulcerative colitis or Crohn's disease, or a healthy co-twin of an affected twin (not recorded which). This CDR3 reads CSVEDLWGGTGELFF.